Presented here are 8 T cell receptor beta chains from one specimen sequenced in a study of cytomegalovirus exposure and HLA in healthy donors. PCR used 60 Vbeta primers and 13 Jbeta primers. Some clones are missing from TCRdb's copy, which holds only in-frame ones; the method was immunoSEQ multiplex PCR. In the table there are around 150,000 clones, more than 65% of which are singletons. The source material was PBMCs. The receptor set was obtained from a man aged 50-60 years in good health and CMV-seropositive.

V is TRBV28 and J is TRBJ2-7; 10 positions match TRBD1. J lost 0 bases, V lost 6 bases, and 2 bases had no gene match. The CDR3 covers 14 residues. Germline V lookup: CDR1 MDHEN, CDR2 SYDVKM. CDR3 loop: CASRGDRGSYEQYF. DNA for the CDR3: TGTGCCAGCAGGGGGGACAGGGGCTCCTACGAGCAGTACTTC.

This clone is a singleton in its sample. The genes are TRBV28 and TRBJ1-6; 9 bases align to TRBD1. CDR1 is MDHEN and CDR2 is SYDVKM in the germline V gene. With 4 bases clipped from V and 10 bases from J, the junction kept 5 bases outside the gene matches. This CDR3 spans 14 amino acids. CDR3 loop: CASSSGTGSSPLHF. In nucleotides, the CDR3 is TGTGCCAGCAGTTCCGGGACAGGGTCCTCACCCCTCCACTTT.

The chain links TRBV18 to TRBJ1-6; 8 nucleotides match TRBD1. This CDR3 has 16 amino acids. Per germline, CDR1 KGHSH and CDR2 LQKENI. V trimming: 5 bases; J trimming: 4 bases; junction bases outside the gene matches: 7. CDR3 protein: CASSATGGNYNSPLHF. The CDR3 region has the DNA TGTGCCAGCTCAGCAACAGGGGGTAATTATAATTCACCCCTCCACTTT.

V and J are TRBV28 and TRBJ1-5; 7 bases are shared with TRBD1. The CDR3 runs to 14 residues. The J segment lost 3 bases and the V segment lost 5 bases, leaving 4 bases of the junction unmatched. Per the germline V gene, CDR1 is MDHEN and CDR2 is SYDVKM. DNA of the CDR3: TGTGCCAGCAGTGCAGGGGGGCTCAATCAGCCCCAGCATTTT. Translating it yields CASSAGGLNQPQHF.

This clone was found once. V usage is TRBV7-2 and J usage is TRBJ1-2, with D perhaps TRBD1 (5 bases). The CDR3 contains 16 residues. Trimming removed 7 bases at V and 3 bases at J, with 21 bases between. The V gene's germline CDR1 is SGHTA and CDR2 FQGNSA. CDR3 in amino acids: CASTYVHGEGDYGYTF. CDR3 sequence (DNA): TGTGCCAGCACTTACGTCCACGGCGAAGGGGACTATGGCTACACCTTC. Drawing the rest from reference TRBV7-2 and TRBJ1-2, the complete variable domain is GAGVSQSPSNKVTEKGKDVELRCDPISGHTALYWYRQSLGQGLEFLIYFQGNSAPDKSGLPSDRFSAERTGGSVSTLTIQRTQQEDSAVYLCASTYVHGEGDYGYTFGSGTRLTVV.

The chain combines TRBV28 with TRBJ2-5; 13 nucleotides agree with TRBD2. V lost 5 bases and J lost 5; bases outside the gene matches: 8. The germline gives CDR1 MDHEN, CDR2 SYDVKM. CDR3 length: 16 amino acids. CDR3 sequence (DNA): TGTGCCAGCAGTCTAATGACTAGCGGGAGGTCGGAGACCCAGTACTTC. It codes for CASSLMTSGRSETQYF.

This clone was counted a single time. This chain connects TRBV5-1 to TRBJ1-6, with D possibly matching TRBD1 (5 bases). This CDR3 is 14 amino acids long. Between the trimmed V and J ends, which lost 4 bases and 6 bases, there was a span of 11 bases. Germline V gene lookup returns CDR1 SGHRS and CDR2 YFSETQ. CDR3 nucleotide sequence: TGCGCCAGCAGCCGAGAAGGGGTTAATTCACCCCTCCACTTT. Its translation: CASSREGVNSPLHF.

The DNA for the CDR3 is TGCGCCAGCAGCGAGGGACTGGACGGGGAGACCCAGTACTTC. Amino acid sequence: CASSEGLDGETQYF. The rearrangement joins TRBV5-1 to TRBJ2-5, with TRBD2 as a possible D gene (6 bases). The V gene lost 4 bases and the J gene lost 5 bases, with 15 bases spanning the gap. CDR1 and CDR2 (germline): SGHRS, YFSETQ. The CDR3 is 14 amino acids.